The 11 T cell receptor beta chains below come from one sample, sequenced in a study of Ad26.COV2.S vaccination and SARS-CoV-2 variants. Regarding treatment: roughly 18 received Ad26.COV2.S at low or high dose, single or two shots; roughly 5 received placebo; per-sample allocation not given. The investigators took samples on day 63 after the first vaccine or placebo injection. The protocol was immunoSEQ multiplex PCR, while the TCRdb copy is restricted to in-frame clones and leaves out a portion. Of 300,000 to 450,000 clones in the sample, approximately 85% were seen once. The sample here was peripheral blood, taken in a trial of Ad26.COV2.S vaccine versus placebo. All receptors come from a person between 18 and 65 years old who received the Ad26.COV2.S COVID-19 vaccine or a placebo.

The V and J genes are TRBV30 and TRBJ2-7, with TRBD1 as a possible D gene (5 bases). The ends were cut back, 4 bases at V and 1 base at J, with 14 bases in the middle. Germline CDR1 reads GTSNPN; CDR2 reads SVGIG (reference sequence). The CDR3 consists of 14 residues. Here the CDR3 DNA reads TGTGCCTGGACCAAAAAGGGGTCATCCTACGAGCAGTACTTC. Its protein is CAWTKKGSSYEQYF.

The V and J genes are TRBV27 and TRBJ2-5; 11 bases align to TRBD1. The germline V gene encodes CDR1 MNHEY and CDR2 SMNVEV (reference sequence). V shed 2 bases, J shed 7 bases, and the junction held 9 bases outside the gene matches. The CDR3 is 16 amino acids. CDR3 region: CASSLAGTGTGGTQYF. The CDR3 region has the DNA TGTGCCAGCAGTTTAGCCGGGACAGGGACAGGGGGGACCCAGTACTTC.

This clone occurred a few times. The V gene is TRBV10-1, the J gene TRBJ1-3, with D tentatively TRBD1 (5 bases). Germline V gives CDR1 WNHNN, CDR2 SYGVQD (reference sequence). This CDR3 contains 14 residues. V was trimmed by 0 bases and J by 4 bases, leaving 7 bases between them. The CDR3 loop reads CASSESRQGNTIYF. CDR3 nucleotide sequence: TGCGCCAGCAGTGAGTCTCGACAGGGAAACACCATATATTTT.

CDR3 in DNA: TGTGCCAGCAGTTTAAGGGACGGTTATAATTCACCCCTCCACTTT. Protein sequence: CASSLRDGYNSPLHF. The V call is TRBV27, the J call TRBJ1-6; perhaps TRBD1 as D (5 bases). V lost 2 bases to trimming and J lost 4 bases, with 9 bases between them. The length of the CDR3 is 15 residues. Germline CDR1 reads MNHEY; CDR2 reads SMNVEV (reference sequence).

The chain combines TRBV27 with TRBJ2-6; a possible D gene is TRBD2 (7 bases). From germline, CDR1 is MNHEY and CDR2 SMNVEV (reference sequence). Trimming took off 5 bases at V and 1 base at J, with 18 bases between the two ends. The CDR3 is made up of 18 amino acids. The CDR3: CASSARGGLASGANVLTF. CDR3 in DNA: TGTGCCAGCAGTGCAAGGGGGGGGCTGGCGTCTGGGGCCAACGTCCTGACTTTC.

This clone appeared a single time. The CDR3 bases are TGTGCCTGGAGCCCCCGGGACAGGGAGGTAAACACCATATATTTT. Its translation is CAWSPRDREVNTIYF. V is TRBV30 and J is TRBJ1-3; 9 nucleotides align to TRBD1. Trimming removed 3 bases from V and 6 bases from J; junction bases left unmatched: 9. The CDR3 runs 15 residues. Looked up from germline, CDR1 is GTSNPN and CDR2 is SVGIG (reference sequence).

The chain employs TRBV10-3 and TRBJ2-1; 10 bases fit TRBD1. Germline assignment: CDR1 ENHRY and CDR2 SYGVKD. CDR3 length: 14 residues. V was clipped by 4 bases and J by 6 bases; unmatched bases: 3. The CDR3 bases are TGTGCCATCAGTGCGGGACAGGGGTTCAATGAGCAGTTCTTC. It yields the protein CAISAGQGFNEQFF.

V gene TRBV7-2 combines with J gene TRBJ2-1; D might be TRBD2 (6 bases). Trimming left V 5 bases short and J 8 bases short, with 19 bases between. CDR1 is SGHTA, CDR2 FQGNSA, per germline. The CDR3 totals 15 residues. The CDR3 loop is CASSARGLGRDEQFF. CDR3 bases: TGTGCCAGCAGCGCTCGGGGACTTGGTCGCGATGAGCAGTTCTTC.

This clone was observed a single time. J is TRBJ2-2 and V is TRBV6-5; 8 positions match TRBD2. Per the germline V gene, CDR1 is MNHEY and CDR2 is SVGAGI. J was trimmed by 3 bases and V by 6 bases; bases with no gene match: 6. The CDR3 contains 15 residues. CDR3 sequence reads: CASSRAGADTGELFF. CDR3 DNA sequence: TGTGCCAGCAGCCGAGCGGGAGCTGACACCGGGGAGCTGTTTTTT.

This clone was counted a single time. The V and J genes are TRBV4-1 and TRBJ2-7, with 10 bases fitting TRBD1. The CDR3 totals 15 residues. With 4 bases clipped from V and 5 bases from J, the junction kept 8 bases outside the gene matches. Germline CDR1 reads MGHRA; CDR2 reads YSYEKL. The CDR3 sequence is CASSPRQGAFDEQYF. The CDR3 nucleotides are TGCGCCAGCAGCCCCCGACAGGGGGCGTTCGACGAGCAGTACTTC.

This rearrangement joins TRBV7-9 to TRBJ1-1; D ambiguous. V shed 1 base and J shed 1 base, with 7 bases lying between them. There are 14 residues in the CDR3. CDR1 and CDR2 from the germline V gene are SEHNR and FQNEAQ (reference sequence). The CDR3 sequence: CASSLVVPNTEAFF. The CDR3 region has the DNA TGTGCCAGCAGCTTAGTTGTCCCGAACACTGAAGCTTTCTTT.